This T cell receptor (beta chain) was retrieved from a study of regulatory T cells in long-lasting Graves disease. The authors built TCR beta libraries using iRepertoire HTBI primers and Arm-PCR of CDR3 regions. One entry per CDR3 protein, called by TCRdb with MiXCR from the multiplex PCR reads. The sample lists 410,000 or so distinct CDR3 sequences; about 16% were seen once. Time point in this sample: newly diagnosed GD, antithyroid drugs for less than 3 months. PBMCs provided the RNA from which the TCR library was made. Recruitment took place at an endocrinology department in Xi'an, China. This clonotype showed up just once. There are 15 residues in the CDR3. Unmatched junction bases numbered 7, after V lost 5 bases and J lost 1 base. The germline CDR1 and CDR2 sequences are SEHNR and FQNEAQ (reference sequence). This sample was shared with a second study, whose subject was T cells in Graves' hyperthyroidism and ophthalmopathy. That investigation notes: Exclusions: uncontrolled infection, other autoimmune disease, pregnancy, lactation.

The rearrangement uses TRBV7-9 and TRBJ1-1; the match to TRBD1 covers 7 bases. Sequenced material: peripheral blood mononuclear cells (PBMCs), taken at new diagnosis, from a patient treated with antithyroid drugs. This sequence was found in a woman younger than 45 with Graves disease. This CDR3 is CASSMLGTANTEAFF. The CDR3 DNA reads TGTGCCAGCAGCATGCTCGGGACAGCGAACACTGAAGCTTTCTTT.